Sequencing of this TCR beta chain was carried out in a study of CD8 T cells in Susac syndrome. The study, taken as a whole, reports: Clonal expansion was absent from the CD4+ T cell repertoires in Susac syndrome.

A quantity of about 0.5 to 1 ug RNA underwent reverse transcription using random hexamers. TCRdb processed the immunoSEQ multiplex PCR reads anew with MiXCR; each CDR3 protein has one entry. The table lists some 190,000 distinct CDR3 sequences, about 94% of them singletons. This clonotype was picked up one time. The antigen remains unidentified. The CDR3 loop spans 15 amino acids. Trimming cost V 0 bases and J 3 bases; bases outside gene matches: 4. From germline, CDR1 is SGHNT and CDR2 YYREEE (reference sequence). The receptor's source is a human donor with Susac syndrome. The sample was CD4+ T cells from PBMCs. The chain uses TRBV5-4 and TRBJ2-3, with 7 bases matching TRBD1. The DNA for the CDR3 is TGTGCCAGCAGCTTGGTGACAGGGTTTACAGATACGCAGTATTTT. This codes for CASSLVTGFTDTQYF.